This record looks at one TCR beta chain sequence and its context. Antigen unknown. The data originate from a study of cytomegalovirus exposure and HLA in healthy donors. Study summary: Earlier findings included roughly 120 million unique TCR beta sequences obtained from about 179 million T cells.

Study results and caveats: Researchers left out some V segments, among them TRBV6-2 and TRBV6-3, as indistinguishable. A few CMV-associated chains were confirmed in vitro to be specific for CMV antigens. Among the most significant clusters, several appeared linked to common viral pathogens in a later analysis.

The CDR3 loop spans 18 amino acids. After removal of 5 bases from V and 1 base from J, the junction contained 12 bases not matched to a gene. CDR1 is MDHEN, CDR2 SYDVKM, per germline. PCR employed 60 Vbeta and 13 Jbeta primers. The repertoire was sequenced with immunoSEQ multiplex PCR; TCRdb's copy has only in-frame clones and lacks some. The table has tens of thousands of clones, roughly 70% seen once. The receptor was isolated from a woman between 50 and 59 years old in good health and CMV-seropositive. The V call is TRBV28, the J call TRBJ2-4; 9 bases map to TRBD2. Sequencing input: PBMCs. CDR3 DNA sequence: TGTGCCAGCAGTATGACTAGCGGTATTCTCGGGGCCAAAAACATTCAGTACTTC. As protein: CASSMTSGILGAKNIQYF. Full variable domain (outside the CDR3, taken from reference TRBV28 and TRBJ2-4): DVKVTQSSRYLVKRTGEKVFLECVQDMDHENMFWYRQDPGLGLRLIYFSYDVKMKEKGDIPEGYSVSREKKERFSLILESASTNQTSMYLCASSMTSGILGAKNIQYFGAGTRLSVL.